These 32 T cell receptor beta chains were all obtained from the same sample, sequenced in a study of PD-L1 blockade in urothelial cancer (dated by TCRdb to about 2017). The method was the immunoSEQ multiplex PCR assay. The source is immuneACCESS, and TCRdb retained only in-frame sequences with V and J called. Part of the clones is not carried over; for the studies checked, unresolved V genes explain less than half of this, and the remainder is unexplained. The sample records tens of thousands of clones, 80% to 90% of which are singletons. Around 1% of the sample comes from the top ten. The meaning of the sample's time point label: pretreatment peripheral blood. The sample in question was PBMCs, obtained around atezolizumab (anti-PD-L1) treatment. These receptor sequences come from a woman aged 80 or older with urothelial cancer.

The table lists this clone with a count of one. The rearrangement joins TRBV5-5 to TRBJ1-2; D not certain. The length of the CDR3 is 14 residues. Germline-derived CDR1 and CDR2 are SGHKS and YYEKEE (reference sequence). V lost 1 base, J lost 7 bases, and 14 bases lay in between. This CDR3 reads CASSLSAGQVGYTF. CDR3 nucleotide sequence: TGTGCCAGCAGCTTGAGTGCGGGCCAGGTTGGCTACACCTTC.

The chain has TRBV14 and TRBJ1-3; D possibly corresponds to TRBD1 (5 bases). The CDR3 has 16 residues. Germline assignment: CDR1 SGHDN and CDR2 FVKESK. Trimming pared 2 bases from V and 9 bases from J, leaving 20 bases between. In nucleotides, the CDR3 is TGTGCCAGCAGCCAACTTGCCGGACAAGGGCCTTCCACCATATATTTT. Translation: CASSQLAGQGPSTIYF. Full variable domain (rest looked up from reference TRBV14 and TRBJ1-3): EAGVTQFPSHSVIEKGQTVTLRCDPISGHDNLYWYRRVMGKEIKFLLHFVKESKQDESGMPNNRFLAERTGGTYSTLKVQPAELEDSGVYFCASSQLAGQGPSTIYFGEGSWLTVV.

V gene TRBV4-2 combines with J gene TRBJ1-4, with D hard to call. The CDR3 sequence is 18 residues long. Per germline, CDR1 LGHNA and CDR2 YNFKEQ. V lost 1 base to trimming and J lost 2 bases, with 17 bases between them. DNA for the CDR3: TGTGCCAGCAGCCAAGTAGAAATACGGAGGGCGACTAATGAAAAACTGTTTTTT. It codes for CASSQVEIRRATNEKLFF.

The CDR3 nucleotides are TGTGCCAGCAGCCTCCGAGGAGGAAAGACTGAAGCTTTCTTT. Amino acids: CASSLRGGKTEAFF. The rearrangement uses TRBV14 and TRBJ1-1; the D is unclear. The germline V gene encodes CDR1 SGHDN and CDR2 FVKESK. The CDR3 length is 14 residues. The V end was cut by 4 bases, the J end by 5 bases, with 14 bases between.

This chain uses TRBV7-3 with TRBJ2-3; weak D call: TRBD1 (6 bases). Germline CDR1 is SGHTA and CDR2 is FQGTGA. The CDR3 spans 14 residues. Between the trimmed V and J ends, which lost 2 bases and 6 bases, there was a span of 12 bases. As DNA, the CDR3 is TGTGCCAGCAGCTTATCAGGGGTCGGGGATACGCAGTATTTT. The encoded protein is CASSLSGVGDTQYF.

The J gene is TRBJ1-1, the V gene TRBV5-1, with D possibly TRBD1 on 6 matching bases. CDR1 and CDR2 from the germline V gene are SGHRS and YFSETQ. Between the trimmed V and J ends, which lost 0 bases and 4 bases, there was a span of 10 bases. This CDR3 has 14 residues. In DNA form, the CDR3 reads TGCGCCAGCAGCTTGGACAGGGCGGTCACTGAAGCTTTCTTT. Protein: CASSLDRAVTEAFF.

The V and J genes are TRBV5-1 and TRBJ1-4, with 8 bases aligning to TRBD1. Germline V gene data show CDR1 as SGHRS and CDR2 as YFSETQ. V lost 5 bases to trimming and J lost 7 bases; unmatched junction nucleotides: 10. The CDR3 has 15 residues. As DNA, the CDR3 is TGCGCCAGCAGACTTCAGGGACAGGCGGGTGAAAAACTGTTTTTT. Residues: CASRLQGQAGEKLFF. Based on the CDR3 plus reference TRBV5-1 and TRBJ1-4, the full variable domain is KAGVTQTPRYLIKTRGQQVTLSCSPISGHRSVSWYQQTPGQGLQFLFEYFSETQRNKGNFPGRFSGRQFSNSRSEMNVSTLELGDSALYLCASRLQGQAGEKLFFGSGTQLSVL.

The chain combines TRBV28 with TRBJ2-3; 11 bases align to TRBD2. The junction had 8 bases not matched to a gene; V was cut back by 5 bases and J by 4 bases. Looked up from germline, CDR1 is MDHEN and CDR2 is SYDVKM. This CDR3 has 16 residues. CDR3 residues: CASSTTLAGEADTQYF. DNA of the CDR3: TGTGCCAGCAGTACGACACTAGCGGGAGAGGCAGATACGCAGTATTTT.

V is TRBV4-2 and J is TRBJ1-1; D is possibly TRBD1 (5 bases). The CDR3 covers 15 residues. Trimming took off 0 bases at V and 8 bases at J, with 16 bases between the two ends. Germline values: CDR1 LGHNA, CDR2 YNFKEQ. The CDR3: CASSQEDRPQVEAFF. DNA for the CDR3: TGTGCCAGCAGCCAAGAAGACAGACCTCAGGTAGAAGCTTTCTTT.

The J gene is TRBJ1-3, the V gene TRBV7-9; 11 bases align to TRBD1. The germline CDR1 and CDR2 sequences are SEHNR and FQNEAQ (reference sequence). Unmatched junction bases numbered 10, after V lost 5 bases and J lost 4 bases. The CDR3 loop spans 17 amino acids. CDR3 sequence: CASSPPGQGARGNTIYF. As DNA, the CDR3 is TGTGCCAGCAGCCCTCCTGGACAGGGGGCTAGGGGAAACACCATATATTTT.

The CDR3 nucleotides read TGCGCCAGCAGCCAAGATGGGGCAAGCCTGGGGTATGGCTACACCTTC. Its translation is CASSQDGASLGYGYTF. This rearrangement joins TRBV4-1 to TRBJ1-2; D is possibly TRBD1 (5 bases). The V gene's germline CDR1 is MGHRA and CDR2 YSYEKL. The CDR3 runs to 16 residues. V lost 0 bases, J lost 5 bases, and 16 bases lay in between.

The rearrangement links TRBV5-4 to TRBJ2-7; 13 bases match TRBD2. This CDR3 region has 16 residues. The V segment lost 4 bases and the J segment 4 bases; nucleotides outside the gene matches: 8. From germline, CDR1 is SGHNT and CDR2 YYREEE (reference sequence). The CDR3 nucleotides are TGTGCCAGCAGCCCTAGTCCGGGACTAGCGGGGTACGAGCAGTACTTC. This sequence encodes CASSPSPGLAGYEQYF.

The chain combines TRBV7-9 with TRBJ2-1, with TRBD2 identical over 8 bases. Germline V gene data show CDR1 as SEHNR and CDR2 as FQNEAQ (reference sequence). Losses at the gene ends were 5 bases for V and 6 bases for J; bases not matched to a gene: 9. This CDR3 has 15 amino acids. The CDR3 loop reads CASSGGAGGGNEQFF. CDR3 sequence (DNA): TGTGCCAGCAGCGGGGGCGCGGGAGGCGGCAATGAGCAGTTCTTC.

The J gene is TRBJ2-3, the V gene TRBV27, with D perhaps TRBD2 (6 bases). Germline loops: CDR1 MNHEY, CDR2 SMNVEV (reference sequence). This CDR3 has 15 residues. V dropped 1 base and J dropped 0 bases, with 8 bases sitting between them. Here the CDR3 reads CASSLWGTSTDTQYF. CDR3 coding DNA: TGTGCCAGCAGTTTATGGGGGACTAGCACAGATACGCAGTATTTT.

The J gene is TRBJ1-2, the V gene TRBV6-1, with D maybe TRBD1 (6 bases). Trimming removed 8 bases at V and 4 bases at J, with 20 bases between. Germline CDR1 reads MNHNS; CDR2 reads SASEGT. The CDR3 spans 15 residues. The chain's CDR3 is CASVKYAGEIYGYTF. The CDR3 DNA sequence: TGTGCCAGCGTTAAGTATGCAGGGGAAATCTATGGCTACACCTTC.

The gene calls are TRBV28 and TRBJ2-1; 7 bases are a match to TRBD2. V lost 4 bases and J lost 7; bases outside the gene matches: 13. Germline CDR1 and CDR2: MDHEN and SYDVKM. There are 16 residues in the CDR3. The CDR3 sequence: CASSYRTSHVRNEQFF. Here the CDR3 DNA reads TGTGCCAGCAGTTATCGGACTAGTCATGTCCGGAATGAGCAGTTCTTC.

The chain couples TRBV28 to TRBJ2-1; 9 positions agree with TRBD2. Per the germline V gene, CDR1 is MDHEN and CDR2 is SYDVKM. The V and J ends lost 4 bases and 4 bases, in that order; junction bases with no gene match: 5. The CDR3 loop spans 15 amino acids. CDR3: CASSSTLAGYNEQFF. CDR3 in DNA: TGTGCCAGCAGTTCGACACTAGCGGGTTACAATGAGCAGTTCTTC.

The chain is built from TRBV5-1 and TRBJ2-1, with TRBD2 identical over 15 bases. Germline CDR1 and CDR2: SGHRS and YFSETQ. This CDR3 comprises 16 residues. The J segment lost 9 bases and the V segment lost 4 bases, leaving 8 bases of the junction unmatched. CDR3 nucleotide sequence: TGCGCCAGCAGCCTAGGACTAGCGGGAGGGCCGGGTGAGCAGTTCTTC. It specifies CASSLGLAGGPGEQFF.

This clone was counted once. The chain has TRBV28 and TRBJ2-3, with D hard to call. The germline V gene has CDR1 MDHEN and CDR2 SYDVKM. This CDR3 contains 13 residues. Trimming pared 2 bases from V and 2 bases from J, leaving 5 bases between. The CDR3 sequence: CASSLQLTDTQYF. CDR3 sequence (DNA): TGTGCCAGCAGTTTACAACTCACAGATACGCAGTATTTT.

This chain links TRBV27 with TRBJ2-7; unclear D gene. There are 11 residues in the CDR3. Germline-derived CDR1 and CDR2 are MNHEY and SMNVEV (reference sequence). V lost 3 bases to trimming and J lost 8 bases, with 8 bases between them. The CDR3 protein is CASSFKFQQYF. The CDR3 coding sequence is TGTGCCAGCAGTTTTAAATTCCAGCAGTACTTC.

This chain joins TRBV5-1 and TRBJ2-3, with D perhaps TRBD1 (5 bases). The CDR3 is made up of 14 amino acids. Trimming took off 0 bases at V and 5 bases at J, with 10 bases between the two ends. Germline loops: CDR1 SGHRS, CDR2 YFSETQ. For the CDR3, the DNA is TGCGCCAGCAGCTTGGTCAGGGTGGAAGATACGCAGTATTTT. Protein: CASSLVRVEDTQYF.

The chain combines TRBV5-4 with TRBJ2-7, with 9 bases identical to TRBD2. Germline values: CDR1 SGHNT, CDR2 YYREEE (reference sequence). The ends lost 0 bases at V and 6 bases at J; junction bases unmatched: 4. The CDR3 runs 14 residues. CDR3 sequence: CASSLDSGSFEQYF. CDR3 nucleotides: TGTGCCAGCAGCTTGGATAGCGGGAGCTTCGAGCAGTACTTC.

The chain couples TRBV5-1 to TRBJ2-1; tentative D call: TRBD2 (6 bases). V shed 1 base and J shed 2 bases, with 16 bases lying between them. The CDR3 spans 17 residues. Germline V gene data show CDR1 as SGHRS and CDR2 as YFSETQ. This CDR3 is CASSLIPGAVAYNEQFF. The CDR3 DNA follows: TGCGCCAGCAGCTTGATTCCGGGAGCGGTCGCCTACAATGAGCAGTTCTTC.

The chain is built from TRBV19 and TRBJ2-2, with 7 bases identical to TRBD1. This CDR3 contains 16 residues. Germline values: CDR1 LNHDA, CDR2 SQIVND (reference sequence). Trimming took 2 bases from V and 1 from J; bases not matched to a gene: 4. The CDR3 DNA is TGTGCCAGTAGTATACAGGGGGTGTTGAACACCGGGGAGCTGTTTTTT. This gives the protein CASSIQGVLNTGELFF.

The rearrangement joins TRBV6-1 to TRBJ1-1; D not resolved. Germline CDR1 MNHNS, CDR2 SASEGT. Trimming took off 1 base at V and 6 bases at J, with 9 bases between the two ends. The CDR3 has 13 amino acids. The CDR3 coding sequence is TGTGCCAGCAGTGAAGACAGACCCTCTGAAGCTTTCTTT. Its translation is CASSEDRPSEAFF.

In its sample, this clone was seen once. This chain links TRBV6-5 with TRBJ2-7, with 10 nucleotides matching TRBD2. The CDR3 totals 16 residues. V was clipped by 4 bases and J by 3 bases; unmatched bases: 9. The germline V gene encodes CDR1 MNHEY and CDR2 SVGAGI. For the CDR3, the DNA is TGTGCCAGCAGTTCCGACGGGACTAGCGAGAACTACGAGCAGTACTTC. Protein sequence: CASSSDGTSENYEQYF.

About this clone itself: The same CDR3 is also encoded by other DNA sequences in this sample. The chain recombines TRBV19 with TRBJ2-3; the match to TRBD1 covers 8 bases. The CDR3 extends over 14 amino acids. The germline gives CDR1 LNHDA, CDR2 SQIVND (reference sequence). Trimming removed 9 bases from V and 1 base from J; junction bases left unmatched: 6. The CDR3 here is CASSDRGGTDTQYF. DNA for the CDR3: TGTGCCAGCAGTGACAGGGGAGGCACAGATACGCAGTATTTT.

The chain couples TRBV11-2 to TRBJ2-5; the match to TRBD2 covers 7 bases. In germline, CDR1 is SGHAT, CDR2 FQNNGV. V shed 5 bases and J 7 bases; nucleotides not matched to a gene: 7. The CDR3 is 13 residues long. The CDR3 nucleotides read TGTGCCAGCAGCCGGGGACGGGGGGTGACCCAGTACTTC. This gives the protein CASSRGRGVTQYF.

V gene TRBV14 combines with J gene TRBJ2-1; 10 nucleotides align to TRBD1. CDR1 and CDR2 (germline): SGHDN, FVKESK. This CDR3 comprises 15 residues. V shed 4 bases and J 8 bases; nucleotides not matched to a gene: 8. CDR3 sequence (DNA): TGTGCCAGCAGCCTTTTCGGGGACAGGGGCTATGAGCAGTTCTTC. This codes for CASSLFGDRGYEQFF.

The chain links TRBV7-3 to TRBJ2-1, with 9 bases aligning to TRBD2. Germline trimming cut 2 bases from V and 6 bases from J; bases unmatched to any gene: 5. The CDR3 length is 15 residues. Germline V gives CDR1 SGHTA, CDR2 FQGTGA. CDR3 amino acids: CASSLAGGPSNEQFF. The CDR3 bases are TGTGCCAGCAGCTTAGCGGGAGGGCCCTCCAATGAGCAGTTCTTC.

V usage is TRBV30 and J usage is TRBJ1-5; D ambiguous. Germline values: CDR1 GTSNPN, CDR2 SVGIG (reference sequence). V was trimmed by 0 bases and J by 0 bases, leaving 18 bases between them. The CDR3 is 18 amino acids. The CDR3 is CAWSVGFNSIYSNQPQHF. The CDR3 DNA sequence: TGTGCCTGGAGTGTAGGATTTAACAGCATCTATAGCAATCAGCCCCAGCATTTT.

This sequence joins TRBV28 and TRBJ2-1; TRBD2 matches 11 bases. This CDR3 spans 16 amino acids. Trimming at V came to 6 bases and at J to 3 bases, leaving 7 bases not matched to a gene. The germline gives CDR1 MDHEN, CDR2 SYDVKM. The chain's CDR3 is CASRKIAGGGYNEQFF. The CDR3 DNA follows: TGTGCCAGCAGGAAAATAGCGGGGGGGGGCTACAATGAGCAGTTCTTC.